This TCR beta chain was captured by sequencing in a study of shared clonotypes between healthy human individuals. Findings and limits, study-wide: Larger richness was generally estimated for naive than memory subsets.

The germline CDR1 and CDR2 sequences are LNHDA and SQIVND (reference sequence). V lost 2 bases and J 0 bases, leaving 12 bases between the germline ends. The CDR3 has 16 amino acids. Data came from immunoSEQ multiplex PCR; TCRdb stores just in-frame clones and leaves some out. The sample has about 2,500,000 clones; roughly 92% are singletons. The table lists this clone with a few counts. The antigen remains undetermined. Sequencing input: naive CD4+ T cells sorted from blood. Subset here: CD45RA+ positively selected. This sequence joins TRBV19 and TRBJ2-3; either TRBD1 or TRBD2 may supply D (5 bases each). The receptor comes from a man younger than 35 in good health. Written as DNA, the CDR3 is TGTGCCAGTAGTATACCCCGGGGCACTAGCACAGATACGCAGTATTTT. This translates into CASSIPRGTSTDTQYF.